This is a list of T cell receptor beta chains from one sample in a study of human T cells and chemical hapten exposure. TCRdb reprocessed the 5' RACE reads with MiXCR, giving one entry per CDR3 protein. The table lists about 81,000 distinct CDR3 sequences, 6% to 8.5% of them singletons. These receptors all come from a male donor in good health. The conserved cysteine and the conserved F or W are not part of the CDR3 here.

j_call v_call cdr3_aa
TRBJ2-3 TRBV24-1 ATSDFSRKQY
TRBJ2-1 TRBV7-9 ASSFRQGTSGLNEQF
TRBJ2-7 TRBV15 ATSRERDRSGEQY
TRBJ2-3 TRBV28 ASSAQGKGLGDTQY
TRBJ1-3 TRBV12-3/TRBV12-4 ASSYRGGGNTIY
TRBJ2-3 TRBV6-5 ASSQGSSTDTQY
TRBJ1-4 TRBV6-6 ASSTSGGLEEKLF
TRBJ2-5 TRBV20-1 SAATSGGVSETQY
TRBJ1-4 TRBV4-3 ASSQVRREGLSRASPNEKLF
TRBJ2-3 TRBV12-5 ASALPGSGRGGDTQY
TRBJ2-7 TRBV12-3/TRBV12-4 ASSFRDDSYEQY
TRBJ1-1 TRBV19 ASSTFLKGNTEAF
TRBJ2-1 TRBV20-1 SARPATSSYNEQF
TRBJ2-5 TRBV20-1 SARVAGGEKEAQETQY
TRBJ2-3 TRBV29-1 SVAWGPDTQY
TRBJ1-1 TRBV27 ASTRGMNTEAF
TRBJ2-1 TRBV12-3/TRBV12-4 ASSGTDINEQF
TRBJ2-1 TRBV7-6 ASSLGVLSKGGNEQF
TRBJ2-1 TRBV3-1 ASTLAGVPSYNEQF
TRBJ1-6 TRBV5-1 ASSLDSGASYNSPLH
TRBJ1-6 TRBV14 ATTDRNNSPLH
TRBJ2-2 TRBV6-5 ASSYRATGELF
TRBJ2-3 TRBV7-2 ASSLAFRTSGTTDTQY
TRBJ2-3 TRBV9 ASSVGGPSADTQY
TRBJ1-4 TRBV4-1 ASSQGDRDNEKLF
TRBJ1-1 TRBV6-5 ASSYDSRGEAF
TRBJ2-3 TRBV13 ASSLGTGSGTDTQY
TRBJ1-5 TRBV4-3 ASSQDLAANQPQH
TRBJ1-1 TRBV12-3/TRBV12-4 ASSSGAANTEAF
TRBJ2-5 TRBV7-2 ASSLARGDGETQY
TRBJ1-5 TRBV4-1 ASSQRSDAGANQPQH
TRBJ2-7 TRBV7-9 ASSLSGGGPYEQY
TRBJ1-2 TRBV12-3/TRBV12-4 ASSSFDVNNYGYT
TRBJ2-6 TRBV5-1 ASRQGSGANVLT
TRBJ2-7 TRBV24-1 ATSPAPGGYSYEQY
TRBJ2-1 TRBV6-4 ASSESGGASDEQF
TRBJ2-1 TRBV4-1 ASSSLGDEQF
TRBJ2-5 TRBV29-1 SVRDRVQETQY
TRBJ1-2 TRBV7-9 ASSLDGTGSHGYT
TRBJ2-1 TRBV5-1 ASSPREGNEQF
TRBJ1-2 TRBV27 ASSYSGTANYGYT
TRBJ2-3 TRBV4-1 ASSQGRGAGDSDTQY
TRBJ1-2 TRBV20-1 SARDVPVTDNYGYT
TRBJ1-2 TRBV4-1 ASSQATGGADGYT
TRBJ1-3 TRBV11-2 ASSQPGPRNTIY
TRBJ2-3 TRBV6-5 ASTPGTSGLTDTQY
TRBJ2-3 TRBV7-6 ASSLTASGVGDTQY
TRBJ2-7 TRBV7-9 ASSRDRGFVEQY
TRBJ2-1 TRBV29-1 SVLGRIGIYDNEQF
TRBJ1-1 TRBV23-1 ASSSTGNRKNTEAF
TRBJ1-1 TRBV10-3 AISEAVTEAF
TRBJ1-1 TRBV2 ASSEDIRNTEAF
TRBJ1-3 TRBV14 ASSQGLSSGNTIY
TRBJ2-7 TRBV3-1 ASSQDQGDEQY
TRBJ2-6 TRBV2 ASSAQGYPGANVLT
TRBJ1-5 TRBV23-1 ASSHPSFKGQPQH
TRBJ2-5 TRBV29-1 SVGTSWGVETQY
TRBJ2-1 TRBV6-4 ASSDSPGAGYNEQF
TRBJ2-1 TRBV5-1 ASTGTSGGALF
TRBJ2-1 TRBV29-1 SVGGGGLSYNEQF